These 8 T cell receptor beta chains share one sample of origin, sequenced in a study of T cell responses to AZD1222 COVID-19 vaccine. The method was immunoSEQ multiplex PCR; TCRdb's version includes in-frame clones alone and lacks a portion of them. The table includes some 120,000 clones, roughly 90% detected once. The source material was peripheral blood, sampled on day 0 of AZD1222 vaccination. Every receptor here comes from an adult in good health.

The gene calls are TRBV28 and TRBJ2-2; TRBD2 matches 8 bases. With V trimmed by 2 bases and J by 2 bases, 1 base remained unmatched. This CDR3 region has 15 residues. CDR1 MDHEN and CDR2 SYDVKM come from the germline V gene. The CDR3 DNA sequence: TGTGCCAGCAGTTTAGTAGCGGGAAACACCGGGGAGCTGTTTTTT. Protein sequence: CASSLVAGNTGELFF.

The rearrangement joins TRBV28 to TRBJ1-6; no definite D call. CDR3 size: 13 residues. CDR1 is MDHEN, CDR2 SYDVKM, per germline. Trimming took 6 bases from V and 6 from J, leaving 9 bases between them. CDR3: CASSPLRNSPLHF. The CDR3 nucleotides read TGTGCCAGCAGCCCCCTGCGTAATTCACCCCTCCACTTT.

In DNA, the CDR3 is TGTGCCACGAAGGGGACAGGGTACCACGAGCAGTACTTC. Amino acids: CATKGTGYHEQYF. This chain connects TRBV6-5 to TRBJ2-7; 9 positions match TRBD1. This CDR3 contains 13 residues. With 10 bases clipped from V and 5 bases from J, the junction kept 9 bases outside the gene matches. Germline lookup yields CDR1 MNHEY and CDR2 SVGAGI.

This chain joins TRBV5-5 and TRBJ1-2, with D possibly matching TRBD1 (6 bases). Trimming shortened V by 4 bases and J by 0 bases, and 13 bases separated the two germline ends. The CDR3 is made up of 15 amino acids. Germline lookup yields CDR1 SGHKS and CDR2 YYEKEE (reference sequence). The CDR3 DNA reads TGTGCCAGCAGCCCCCATCGGACAGCTAACTATGGCTACACCTTC. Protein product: CASSPHRTANYGYTF.

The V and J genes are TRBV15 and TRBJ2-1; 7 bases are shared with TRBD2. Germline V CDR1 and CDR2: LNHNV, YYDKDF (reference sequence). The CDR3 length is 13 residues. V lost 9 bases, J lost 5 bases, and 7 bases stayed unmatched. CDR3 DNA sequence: TGTGCCACGGGCGACCGGGGGGACAATGAGCAGTTCTTC. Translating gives CATGDRGDNEQFF.

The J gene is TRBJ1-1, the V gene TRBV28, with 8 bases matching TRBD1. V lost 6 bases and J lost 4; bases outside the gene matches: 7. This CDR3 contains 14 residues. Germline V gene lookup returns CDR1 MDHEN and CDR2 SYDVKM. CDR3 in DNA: TGTGCCAGCAGAAAGGACAGGGTGTTCACTGAAGCTTTCTTT. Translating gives CASRKDRVFTEAFF.

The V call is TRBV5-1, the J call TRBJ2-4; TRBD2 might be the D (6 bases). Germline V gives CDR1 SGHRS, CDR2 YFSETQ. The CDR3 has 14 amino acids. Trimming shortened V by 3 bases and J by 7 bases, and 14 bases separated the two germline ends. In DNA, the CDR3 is TGCGCCAGCAGCTCCGGGACTCCTGAGAACATTCAGTACTTC. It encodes CASSSGTPENIQYF. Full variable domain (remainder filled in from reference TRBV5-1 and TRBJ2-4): KAGVTQTPRYLIKTRGQQVTLSCSPISGHRSVSWYQQTPGQGLQFLFEYFSETQRNKGNFPGRFSGRQFSNSRSEMNVSTLELGDSALYLCASSSGTPENIQYFGAGTRLSVL.

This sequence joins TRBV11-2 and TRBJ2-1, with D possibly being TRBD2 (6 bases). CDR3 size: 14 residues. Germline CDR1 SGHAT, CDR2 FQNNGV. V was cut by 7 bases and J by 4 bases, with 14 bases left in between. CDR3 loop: CASTQRVGYNEQFF. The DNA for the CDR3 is TGTGCCAGCACACAGCGGGTGGGTTACAATGAGCAGTTCTTC.